Listed below are T cell receptor beta chains from one sample, sequenced in a study of cytomegalovirus exposure and HLA in healthy donors. Sequencing was performed with immunoSEQ multiplex PCR; in TCRdb, only in-frame clones are kept and a portion is missing. The sample lists some 150,000 clones; about three quarters were seen once. The sequencing input was PBMCs. Source of these receptors: a man between 35 and 55 years old in good health and CMV-seropositive. CDR3s include the opening cysteine and the closing phenylalanine or tryptophan. The order of the fields is V gene, J gene, D gene, clone size, CDR3 protein, CDR3 DNA. D genes are given only for firm matches. For some rows the clone size is stated as once, few or many, or as a class when expanded; others skip it.

>TRBV4-1|TRBJ2-5|.|.
CASSQVLRGETQYF
TGCGCCAGCAGCCAGGTCCTCAGGGGAGAGACCCAGTACTTC
>TRBV28|TRBJ2-7|.|.
CASSWSGDRHYEQYF
TGTGCCAGCAGTTGGTCCGGAGACAGACACTACGAGCAGTACTTC
>TRBV9|TRBJ1-5|.|once
CASSVGPGDSNQPQHF
TGTGCCAGCAGCGTAGGCCCAGGGGATAGCAATCAGCCCCAGCATTTT
>TRBV7-9|TRBJ1-5|TRBD1|.
CASSSTGGMGNQPQHF
TGTGCCAGCAGTTCAACAGGGGGCATGGGGAACCAGCCCCAGCATTTT
>TRBV5-8|TRBJ1-1|.|.
CASSFGHLNTEAFF
TGTGCCAGCAGCTTTGGACATTTGAACACTGAAGCTTTCTTT
>TRBV29-1|TRBJ2-7|TRBD2|.
CSVEGPGASGRAREQYF
TGCAGCGTTGAAGGCCCAGGCGCTAGCGGGAGGGCCCGGGAGCAGTACTTC
>TRBV18|TRBJ2-1|TRBD2|.
CASSPLAGVPNEQFF
TGTGCCAGCTCACCCCTAGCGGGAGTTCCCAATGAGCAGTTCTTC
>TRBV4-3|TRBJ2-3|TRBD2|.
CASSQSGTSGGTDTQYF
TGCGCCAGCAGCCAATCCGGGACTAGCGGAGGCACAGATACGCAGTATTTT
>TRBV19|TRBJ1-1|TRBD1|few
CASSPQTGVNTEAFF
TGTGCCAGTAGTCCCCAGACAGGGGTGAACACTGAAGCTTTCTTT
>TRBV30|TRBJ2-2|TRBD2|few
CAWSVRGGGNTGELFF
TGTGCCTGGAGTGTACGGGGGGGCGGGAACACCGGGGAGCTGTTTTTT
>TRBV19|TRBJ2-7|TRBD2|.
CASSINSGPSYEQYF
TGTGCCAGTAGTATAAATAGCGGGCCTTCCTACGAGCAGTACTTC
>TRBV5-4|TRBJ1-5|.|.
CASSLGGGQPQHF
TGTGCCAGCAGCCTGGGGGGGGGTCAGCCCCAGCATTTT
>TRBV7-9|TRBJ1-5|TRBD1|.
CASSSSGTVGNQPQHF
TGTGCCAGCAGCTCATCCGGGACAGTCGGCAATCAGCCCCAGCATTTT
>TRBV11-2|TRBJ1-1|.|.
CASSLSGIPSTEAFF
TGTGCCAGCAGCTTATCAGGGATCCCATCCACTGAAGCTTTCTTT
>TRBV6-6|TRBJ1-5|TRBD1|.
CASMGQGNSNQPQHF
TGTGCCAGCATGGGACAGGGGAATAGCAATCAGCCCCAGCATTTT
>TRBV2|TRBJ2-7|TRBD2|.
CASRDRTSGGSYEQYF
TGTGCCAGCAGGGACCGGACTAGCGGGGGTTCCTACGAGCAGTACTTC
>TRBV7-9|TRBJ2-7|TRBD2|.
CASSLAGGPAVEQYF
TGTGCCAGCAGCTTAGCGGGAGGGCCAGCGGTGGAGCAGTACTTC
>TRBV2|TRBJ2-7|.|.
CASRIPPGEQYF
TGTGCCAGTCGTATCCCCCCAGGCGAGCAGTACTTC
>TRBV7-9|TRBJ1-2|.|.
CASSLVGATDGYTF
TGTGCCAGCAGCTTAGTTGGGGCCACCGATGGCTACACCTTC
>TRBV18|TRBJ2-1|TRBD2|.
CASSLLGGDNEQFF
TGTGCCAGCTCACTCTTGGGAGGGGACAATGAGCAGTTCTTC
>TRBV6-1|TRBJ1-2|TRBD1|.
CASRTGQGNGYTF
TGTGCCAGCAGGACCGGACAGGGGAATGGCTACACCTTC
>TRBV11-2|TRBJ2-1|TRBD2|.
CASSLRLGTSGSYNEQFF
TGTGCCAGCAGCCTCCGGCTTGGGACTAGCGGTTCCTACAATGAGCAGTTCTTC
>TRBV28|TRBJ2-7|TRBD2|.
CASSLSGSSYEQYF
TGTGCCAGCAGTTTAAGCGGGAGCTCCTACGAGCAGTACTTC
>TRBV18|TRBJ1-1|.|.
CASSPGGNTEAFF
TGTGCCAGCTCACCGGGGGGGAACACTGAAGCTTTCTTT
>TRBV25-1|TRBJ1-5|.|.
CATGQRAYNQPQHF
TGTGCCACCGGACAAAGGGCATACAATCAGCCCCAGCATTTT
>TRBV5-6|TRBJ2-7|TRBD1|.
CASSSGTGWHEQYF
TGTGCCAGCAGCTCCGGGACAGGGTGGCACGAGCAGTACTTC
>TRBV5-4|TRBJ1-6|.|few
CASTVRDSPLHF
TGTGCCAGCACCGTGAGGGATTCACCCCTCCACTTT
>TRBV19|TRBJ2-7|.|.
CASSIGSGTYEQYF
TGTGCCAGTAGTATAGGGAGTGGTACCTACGAGCAGTACTTC
>TRBV2|TRBJ2-3|.|.
CASSEGGRSTDTQYF
TGTGCCAGCAGTGAGGGGGGACGGAGCACAGATACGCAGTATTTT
>TRBV19|TRBJ2-7|TRBD1|few
CASRSPGQGREQYF
TGTGCCAGTAGATCTCCGGGACAGGGACGCGAGCAGTACTTC
>TRBV6-5|TRBJ2-7|TRBD1|few
CASSYGGQSYEQYF
TGTGCCAGCAGTTACGGGGGACAGTCCTACGAGCAGTACTTC
>TRBV4-3|TRBJ1-4|.|.
CASSQVGGTNEKLFF
TGCGCCAGCAGCCAAGTAGGAGGGACTAATGAAAAACTGTTTTTT